In this sample, the clone carrying this T cell receptor (beta chain) turned up once. Measured with immunoSEQ multiplex PCR; TCRdb has only the in-frame clones, and not every one. This sample carries some 150,000 clones, about nine tenths of them seen once, and the ten largest clones take about 4%. This record comes from a study of blood T cell repertoires in COVID-19. Germline trimming cut 5 bases from V and 2 bases from J; bases unmatched to any gene: 12. CDR3 length equals 16 residues. CDR1 and CDR2 (germline): SQVTM, ANQGSEA. The sequence derives from a woman aged 60-70 years with active or convalescent COVID-19. The chain is built from TRBV29-1 and TRBJ2-3, with 8 bases identical to TRBD2. Specimen: peripheral blood. In nucleotides, the CDR3 is TGCAGCGTTTCCAAAGGGTTAGCGGGGTTCACAGATACGCAGTATTTT. Translation gives CSVSKGLAGFTDTQYF.